The 10 T cell receptor beta chains presented below share a single source sample, sequenced in a study of blood T cell repertoires in COVID-19. Some clones are missing from TCRdb's copy, which holds only in-frame ones; the method was immunoSEQ multiplex PCR. Of about 160,000 clones listed, 85% to 90% are singletons. The sequencing sample was made of peripheral blood. Source of these receptors: a woman in her sixties or seventies with COVID-19, enrolled during active disease.

This clone was counted once. V is TRBV10-2 and J is TRBJ1-1, with 8 bases fitting TRBD1. This CDR3 region has 12 residues. Germline CDR1 and CDR2: WSHSY and SAAADI. Losses at the gene ends were 4 bases for V and 11 bases for J; bases not matched to a gene: 6. DNA for the CDR3: TGCGCCAGCAGTGCGGACAGGGTCTCTGCTTTCTTT. This codes for CASSADRVSAFF.

The gene calls are TRBV27 and TRBJ1-2, with D possibly TRBD1 on 5 matching bases. V was cut by 6 bases and J by 5 bases, with 16 bases left in between. CDR3 length: 14 residues. Germline V lookup: CDR1 MNHEY, CDR2 SMNVEV (reference sequence). Here the CDR3 DNA reads TGTGCCAGCAGAACAAACACAGGAATATATGGCTACACCTTC. Amino acid sequence: CASRTNTGIYGYTF.

The chain uses TRBV7-2 and TRBJ1-6, with D hard to call. From germline, CDR1 is SGHTA and CDR2 FQGNSA. This CDR3 is 17 amino acids long. V gave up 5 bases and J gave up 0 bases, with 14 bases separating them. This CDR3 is CASSPTVPSSYNSPLHF. CDR3 DNA: TGTGCCAGCAGCCCGACTGTGCCCAGCTCCTATAATTCACCCCTCCACTTT.

The chain carries TRBV21-1 and TRBJ2-1; TRBD1 reflects the table's D call only, with no check against the DNA. TRBV21-1 is described as a pseudogene. The CDR3 consists of 16 residues. The CDR3 region is CASSKDRWQGNNEQFF. DNA for the CDR3: TGTGCCAGCAGCAAAGATCGATGGCAGGGGAACAATGAGCAGTTCTTC.

The V and J genes are TRBV6-5 and TRBJ1-1, with D perhaps matching TRBD1 (5 bases). This CDR3 is built from 14 residues. Deletions cut 7 bases from V and 4 bases from J, with 16 bases between. Germline V gene data show CDR1 as MNHEY and CDR2 as SVGAGI. The CDR3 sequence: CASIAGRWGTEAFF. CDR3 sequence (DNA): TGTGCCAGCATTGCAGGGAGGTGGGGCACTGAAGCTTTCTTT.

This chain connects TRBV2 to TRBJ1-6; perhaps TRBD1 as D (6 bases). The CDR3 is 16 amino acids. The germline V gene has CDR1 SNHLY and CDR2 FYNNEI. V gave up 6 bases and J gave up 2 bases, with 14 bases separating them. In DNA form, the CDR3 reads TGTGCCAGCAGATCGGACAGTGGGGCCTATAATTCACCCCTCCACTTT. Translation gives CASRSDSGAYNSPLHF.

V usage is TRBV10-3 and J usage is TRBJ2-3; TRBD1 aligns across 7 bases. Germline loops: CDR1 ENHRY, CDR2 SYGVKD. V trimming: 0 bases; J trimming: 2 bases; junction bases outside the gene matches: 5. There are 16 residues in the CDR3. The CDR3 loop reads CAISESLDRSTDTQYF. In DNA form, the CDR3 reads TGTGCCATCAGTGAGTCCTTGGACAGGTCCACAGATACGCAGTATTTT.

The chain carries TRBV19 and TRBJ2-1; 8 nucleotides agree with TRBD1. This CDR3 has 15 residues. V lost 6 bases and J lost 6; bases outside the gene matches: 10. Germline V CDR1 and CDR2: LNHDA, SQIVND (reference sequence). The CDR3 nucleotides read TGTGCCAGTAGCCCTGACAGGGGAGGTCGCAATGAGCAGTTCTTC. Translation: CASSPDRGGRNEQFF.

The chain uses TRBV6-5 and TRBJ2-7; maybe TRBD2 (6 bases). Trimming cost V 6 bases and J 3 bases, with 15 bases left between them. The germline CDR1 and CDR2 sequences are MNHEY and SVGAGI. The CDR3 has 14 residues. The DNA of the CDR3 is TGTGCCAGCAGAGGCGGGGTATCGGTCTACGAGCAGTACTTC. As protein: CASRGGVSVYEQYF.

V gene TRBV7-8 combines with J gene TRBJ2-2; possible D gene TRBD2, 6 bases. CDR3 length: 14 amino acids. The germline V and J ends were trimmed by 5 bases and 6 bases, with 13 bases remaining between them. Germline V lookup: CDR1 SGHVS, CDR2 FQNEAQ. The CDR3 bases are TGTGCCAGCAGCGGCGGGGTAAGCGCCGGGGAGCTGTTTTTT. As protein: CASSGGVSAGELFF.